Listed below are T cell receptor beta chains from one sample, sequenced in a study of PD-1 blockade in classical Hodgkin lymphoma. The method was immunoSEQ multiplex PCR; TCRdb's version includes in-frame clones alone and lacks a portion of them. The sample contains approximately 29,000 clones, 80% of which appear only once. The input for sequencing was peripheral blood mononuclear cells (PBMCs), taken before the fourth cycle of nivolumab. The source of these receptors is a human donor with classical Hodgkin lymphoma. Each CDR3 is given with its conserved first and last residue. A D gene is named only where the DNA matches it firmly. Clone size is stated in some rows and not others, as once, few, many or a class when expanded.

j_gene: TRBJ2-7; v_gene: TRBV6-1; abundance: few; d_gene: .; CDR3aa: CASSRRDISYEQYF; CDR3nt: TGTGCCAGCAGTCGCCGGGACATCTCCTACGAGCAGTACTTC
j_gene: TRBJ2-1; v_gene: TRBV27; abundance: .; d_gene: .; CDR3aa: CASSLSDYYNEQFF; CDR3nt: TGTGCCAGCAGTTTATCGGACTACTACAATGAGCAGTTCTTC
j_gene: TRBJ2-2; v_gene: TRBV18; abundance: few; d_gene: .; CDR3aa: CASSRGQNTGELFF; CDR3nt: TGTGCCAGCTCTCGGGGACAGAACACCGGGGAGCTGTTTTTT
j_gene: TRBJ1-4; v_gene: TRBV6-1; abundance: .; d_gene: TRBD1; CDR3aa: CASSERSGTGRGEKLFF; CDR3nt: TGTGCCAGCAGTGAACGATCCGGGACAGGGCGGGGTGAAAAACTGTTTTTT
j_gene: TRBJ2-7; v_gene: TRBV6-5; abundance: .; d_gene: .; CDR3aa: CASSYFGGSYEQYF; CDR3nt: TGTGCCAGCAGTTACTTCGGAGGGTCCTACGAGCAGTACTTC
j_gene: TRBJ2-2; v_gene: TRBV6-4; abundance: .; d_gene: .; CDR3aa: CASSNNANTGELFF; CDR3nt: TGTGCCAGCAGTAATAATGCGAACACCGGGGAGCTGTTTTTT